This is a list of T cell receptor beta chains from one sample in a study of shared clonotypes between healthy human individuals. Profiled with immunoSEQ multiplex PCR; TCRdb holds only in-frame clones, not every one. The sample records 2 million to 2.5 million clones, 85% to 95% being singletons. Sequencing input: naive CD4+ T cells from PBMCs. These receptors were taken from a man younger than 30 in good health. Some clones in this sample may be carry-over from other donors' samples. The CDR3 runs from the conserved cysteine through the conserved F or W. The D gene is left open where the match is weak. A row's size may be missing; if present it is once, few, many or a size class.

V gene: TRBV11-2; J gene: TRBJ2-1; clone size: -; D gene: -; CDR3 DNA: TGTGCCAGCAGAGACCCGGGGTCCTACAATGAGCAGTTCTTC; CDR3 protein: CASRDPGSYNEQFF
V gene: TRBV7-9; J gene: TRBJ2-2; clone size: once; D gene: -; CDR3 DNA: TGTGCCAGCAGGAAGAATCCCGGGACTCCCATCGGGGAGCTGTTTTTT; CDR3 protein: CASRKNPGTPIGELFF
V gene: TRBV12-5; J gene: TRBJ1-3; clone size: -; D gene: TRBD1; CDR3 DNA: TGTGCTAGTGGTTCAGGGGGGTATGGAAACACCATATATTTT; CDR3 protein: CASGSGGYGNTIYF
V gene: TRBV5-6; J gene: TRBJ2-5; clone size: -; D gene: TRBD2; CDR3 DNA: TGTGCCAGCAGCTTGGCAGCGGGAAAGGAGCTTGAGACCCAGTACTTC; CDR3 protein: CASSLAAGKELETQYF
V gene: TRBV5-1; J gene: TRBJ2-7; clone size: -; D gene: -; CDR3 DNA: TGCGCCAGCAGCTTGGTAGGGGTGTACGAGCAGTACTTC; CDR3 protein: CASSLVGVYEQYF
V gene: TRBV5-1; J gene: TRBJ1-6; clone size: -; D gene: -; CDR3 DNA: TGCGCCAGCAGCGCGGGTAATTCACCCCTCCACTTT; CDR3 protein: CASSAGNSPLHF
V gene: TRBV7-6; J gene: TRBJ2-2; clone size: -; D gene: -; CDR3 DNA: TGTGCCAGCAGCTTAGCAGGACAAAACACCGGGGAGCTGTTTTTT; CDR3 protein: CASSLAGQNTGELFF
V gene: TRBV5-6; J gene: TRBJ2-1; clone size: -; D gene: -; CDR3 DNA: TGTGCCAGCAGCTCAACTCGGGGCTCCTACAATGAGCAGTTCTTC; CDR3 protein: CASSSTRGSYNEQFF
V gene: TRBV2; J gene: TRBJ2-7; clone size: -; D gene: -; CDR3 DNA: TGTGCCAGCAGTGAGGGAGGACGCTACTACGAGCAGTACTTC; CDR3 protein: CASSEGGRYYEQYF
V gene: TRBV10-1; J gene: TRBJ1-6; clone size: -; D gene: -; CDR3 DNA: TGCGCCAGCAGTGAAGTTGGACATGATTCACCCCTCCACTTT; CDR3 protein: CASSEVGHDSPLHF
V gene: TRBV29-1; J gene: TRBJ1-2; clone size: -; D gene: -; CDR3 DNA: TGCAGCGTTGGGGGGGCGGGCGGCTACACCTTC; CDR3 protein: CSVGGAGGYTF